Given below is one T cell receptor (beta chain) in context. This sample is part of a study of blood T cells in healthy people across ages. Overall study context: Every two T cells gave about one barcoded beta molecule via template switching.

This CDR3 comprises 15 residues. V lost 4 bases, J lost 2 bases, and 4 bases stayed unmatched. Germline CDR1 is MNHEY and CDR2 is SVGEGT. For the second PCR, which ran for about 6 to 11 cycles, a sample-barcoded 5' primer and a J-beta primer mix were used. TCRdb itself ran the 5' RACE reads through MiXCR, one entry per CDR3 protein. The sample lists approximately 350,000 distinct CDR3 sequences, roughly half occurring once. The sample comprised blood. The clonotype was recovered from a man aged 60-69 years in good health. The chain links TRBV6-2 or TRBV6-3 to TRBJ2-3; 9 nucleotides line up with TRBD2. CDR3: CASSSASGTTDTQYF. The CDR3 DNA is TGTGCCAGCAGTTCGGCTAGCGGGACCACAGATACGCAGTATTTT.